The entry that follows covers one TCR beta chain sequence. What it binds is not known. This sample is part of a study of cytomegalovirus exposure and HLA in healthy donors. Study findings and constraints: For most subjects, TCR beta sequences were reported to predict HLA-A and HLA-B alleles with accuracy.

PCR amplification relied on 60 Vbeta primers (plus 13 Jbeta primers). Clones were sequenced by immunoSEQ multiplex PCR, and TCRdb holds only the in-frame ones, with some missing. The table includes some 54,000 clones, approximately 80% detected once. The V gene's germline CDR1 is MNHEY and CDR2 SMNVEV (reference sequence). CDR3 size: 14 residues. J lost 2 bases, V lost 5 bases, and 6 bases had no gene match. The rearrangement uses TRBV27 and TRBJ2-7; 7 bases line up with TRBD1. Material: PBMCs. This TCR came from a male donor in good health and CMV-seronegative. CDR3 amino acids: CASSARQGPYEQYF. Here the CDR3 DNA reads TGTGCCAGCAGTGCGCGACAGGGACCCTACGAGCAGTACTTC.